This T cell receptor (beta chain) was found in a study of shared clonotypes between healthy human individuals. Background on the study: Participating donors consisted of a couple of women and a few men aged 18 to 49. Study results and limitations: Sequencing depth was expected to affect clonotype sharing among donors. Memory subsets had estimated richness that was generally smaller than that of naive subsets.

The protocol was immunoSEQ multiplex PCR, while the TCRdb copy is restricted to in-frame clones and leaves out a portion. The repertoire holds some 1 million clones, with 65% to 75% as singletons. Concerning this clone: Its antigen is not known.

The receptor's source is a young man in good health. Input material: memory CD4+ T cells sorted from blood. Subset: CD45RA-negative fraction.

CDR3: CAISEHDGYGYTF. CDR3 nucleotide sequence: TGTGCCATCAGTGAGCATGATGGCTATGGCTACACCTTC. The V gene is TRBV10-3, the J gene TRBJ1-2, with unresolved D. CDR1 ENHRY and CDR2 SYGVKD come from the germline V gene. This CDR3 has 13 residues. V was shortened by 2 bases and J by 4 bases, with 8 bases between the two germline ends.